This record concerns one T cell receptor beta chain sequence. This clonotype occurred once. Its antigen remains unidentified. It has no much larger one-base neighbor in the sample; base qualities were not kept. On its own, one read is weak support. The sequencer was an Illumina HiSeq 1500. TCRdb reworked the public reads: Q25 trimming with fastp, MiXCR clone assembly, productive beta chains retained. Under each unique CDR3 protein, matching rows form one entry showing the most common genes and DNA. The sample yields some 800,000 distinct CDR3 sequences; approximately 30% were counted once. Of the sample, approximately 13% is held by the ten largest clones. The cysteine opens and the phenylalanine closes a CDR3 of 14 amino acids. Here the CDR3 DNA is all that survives: 42 bases in frame from base 1. The V and J ends are trimmed by 8 bases and 4 bases, leaving 17 bases between them. In the germline V gene (reference sequence), CDR1 corresponds to MNHEY and CDR2 to SMNVEV.

Explained via the paper, the treatment or condition label denotes: in vitro stimulation with specific CMV peptide epitopes to enrich CMV-specific T cells. The record originates from a study of T cell repertoires in cytomegalovirus infection (dated by TCRdb to 2018 to 2020). Notes on the research overall: The peptide stimulations were aimed at well-studied HLA-B-restricted epitopes as well as recently identified HLA-C-restricted CMV epitopes, whose presentation resists viral immunomodulation. Because public TCR beta signatures pointed to carriage of CMV infection together with the matching HLA type, the HLA type of each donor mattered for the analysis. The full study reports these points: Cumulative frequency of public TCR beta family members discriminated carriers of CMV infection plus the relevant HLA type in this cohort and an independent approximately 350-donor cohort. The ex vivo response was dominated by HLA-C-restricted CMV-specific TCR beta clonotypes, and the single most frequent clonotype in two of eight donors was supplied by these HLA-C-restricted clonotypes.

Recombination linked TRBV27 to TRBJ1-2, and the D gene may be TRBD1, 6 bases matching. The sample was cultured CD8+ T cells from PBMCs, taken from culture after CMV antigen stimulation. The receptor comes from a human donor in good health (CMV status not recorded). Some clones in this sample may be carry-over from other donors' samples. The base sequence is TGTGCCAGCGCAGAGGCGGCAGGGGTCTATGGCTACACCTTC. It codes for CASAEAAGVYGYTF.